Listed below are T cell receptor beta chains from one sample, sequenced in a study of blood T cell repertoires in COVID-19. Repertoires were generated with immunoSEQ multiplex PCR, while TCRdb's copy carries only in-frame clones and drops some. Of about 250,000 clones in the sample, about 91% were seen once. The sequenced sample was peripheral blood. The origin of the receptors is a man older than 75 with acute or convalescent COVID-19. Both conserved end residues are part of each CDR3. D genes are given only for firm matches. Clone size is stated in some rows and not others, as once, few, many or a class when expanded.

TRBD1	once	TRBJ1-6	TRBV4-1	TGCGCCAGCAGCCAAGATTTGGGCAGGGGGTCCTATAATTCACCCCTCCACTTT	CASSQDLGRGSYNSPLHF
.	.	TRBJ1-1	TRBV5-1	TGCGCCAGCAGCTTGCAGGCAGGGCCGAACACTGAAGCTTTCTTT	CASSLQAGPNTEAFF
TRBD1	.	TRBJ2-7	TRBV7-2	TGTGCCAGCAGCTCGGGACAGGGAAAGTGGGAGCAGTACTTC	CASSSGQGKWEQYF
.	.	TRBJ1-1	TRBV21-1	TGTGCCAGCAGCAACGGGGTCAGGAACACTGAAGCTTTCTTT	CASSNGVRNTEAFF
.	.	TRBJ1-4	TRBV3-1/TRBV3-2	TGTGCCAGCAGCCGGCGCCAGGGCAATGAAAAACTGTTTTTT	CASSRRQGNEKLFF
TRBD1	.	TRBJ2-7	TRBV2	TGTGCCAGCACCGGCAACAGGGGGCCCAACGAGCAGTACTTC	CASTGNRGPNEQYF
.	.	TRBJ1-3	TRBV12-3/TRBV12-4	TGTGCCAGCGGCGGGCCCGGGGGCACCATATATTTT	CASGGPGGTIYF
TRBD1	.	TRBJ2-7	TRBV7-2	TGTGCCAGCAGCTCCCGACAGGGTATCTACGAGCAGTACTTC	CASSSRQGIYEQYF
TRBD1	.	TRBJ1-2	TRBV20-1	TGCAGTGCTACAGGGGGCTATGGCTACACCTTC	CSATGGYGYTF
.	once	TRBJ2-7	TRBV6-5	TGTGCCAGCAGTTACTCTCGGGAAACCTACGAGCAGTACTTC	CASSYSRETYEQYF
TRBD1	few	TRBJ2-7	TRBV6-5	TGTGCCAGCAGCCTTACAGGGGGCGACGAGCAGTACTTC	CASSLTGGDEQYF
TRBD1	.	TRBJ1-2	TRBV5-4	TGTGCCAGCAGCTTGGACAGGGGCTATGGCTACACCTTC	CASSLDRGYGYTF
TRBD1	.	TRBJ2-3	TRBV29-1	TGCAGCGTTGATAGGGACAGGGGTGGGACGCAGTATTTT	CSVDRDRGGTQYF
.	.	TRBJ2-2	TRBV3-1/TRBV3-2	TGTGCCAGCAGCCAAGTTTATACCGGGGAGCTGTTTTTT	CASSQVYTGELFF
.	.	TRBJ2-1	TRBV19	TGTGCCAGTAGTCTTTACCGGGACTCGGATGAGCAGTTCTTC	CASSLYRDSDEQFF
TRBD1	.	TRBJ1-2	TRBV25-1	TGTGCCAGCAGTGATGCCCGACAGGGACTCTATGGCTACACCTTC	CASSDARQGLYGYTF
.	.	TRBJ2-1	TRBV7-8	TGTGCCAGCAGCTTTCCGGTGTTGGCAGGCTCCTACAATGAGCAGTTCTTC	CASSFPVLAGSYNEQFF
.	.	TRBJ1-4	TRBV6-5	TGTGCCAGCAGTTACTCGGCAGTCTCAAATGAAAAACTGTTTTTT	CASSYSAVSNEKLFF
.	.	TRBJ2-3	TRBV9	TGTGCCAGCAGCGCGAGGGTAAGCACAGATACGCAGTATTTT	CASSARVSTDTQYF
TRBD1	.	TRBJ1-2	TRBV7-3	TGTGCCAGCAGCCAGGGGACAGGGAACTATGGCTACACCTTC	CASSQGTGNYGYTF
TRBD2	.	TRBJ2-3	TRBV11-3	TGTGCCAGCAGCACCCGGGACCAAGCGGGACTGGATACGCAGTATTTT	CASSTRDQAGLDTQYF
TRBD2	.	TRBJ2-1	TRBV5-4	TGTGCCAGCAGCCCAGCCGGGACTAGCGGCTACAATGAGCAGTTCTTC	CASSPAGTSGYNEQFF
.	.	TRBJ2-7	TRBV9	TGTGCCAGCAGCGTAGAGGCAGGTGGATCCTACGAGCAGTACTTC	CASSVEAGGSYEQYF
.	.	TRBJ2-5	TRBV9	TGTGCCAGCAGCCCCCTTGAGGGGGGGCCTGGGGAGACCCAGTACTTC	CASSPLEGGPGETQYF
.	.	TRBJ1-1	TRBV5-1	TGCGCCAGCAGCTTGGTTAACGGTGAAGCTTTCTTT	CASSLVNGEAFF
.	.	TRBJ1-3	TRBV21-1	TGTGCCAGCAGCAAGCCTAGCTCTGGAAACACCATATATTTT	CASSKPSSGNTIYF
.	.	TRBJ1-2	TRBV3-1/TRBV3-2	TGTGCCACGACGAAGGGCAGCCCCGGCGGGTATTCGGGCTACACCTTC	CATTKGSPGGYSGYTF
.	.	TRBJ1-1	TRBV6-5	TGTGCCACTCGTCCCAGACAGGTTGGCACTGAAGCTTTCTTT	CATRPRQVGTEAFF
.	once	TRBJ2-5	TRBV27	TGTGCCAGCAGTTTATCCCCGGGTCTCCAAGAGACCCAGTACTTC	CASSLSPGLQETQYF
.	.	TRBJ1-3	TRBV5-1	TGCGCCAGCAGCCGGGGACAAGGGGTAGACACCATATATTTT	CASSRGQGVDTIYF
TRBD2	.	TRBJ2-1	TRBV7-3	TGTGCCAGCAGCTTAGACGGAGCGGGAGGTTCCAATGAGCAGTTCTTC	CASSLDGAGGSNEQFF
TRBD1	.	TRBJ1-4	TRBV28	TGTGCCAGCAGTTCGCCCCACAGGGGAGGTAATGAAAAACTGTTTTTT	CASSSPHRGGNEKLFF
TRBD2	.	TRBJ2-7	TRBV7-9	TGTGCCAGCAGCTCGTCTACTAGCGGAAACTCCTACGAGCAGTACTTC	CASSSSTSGNSYEQYF
TRBD1	.	TRBJ2-5	TRBV5-1	TGCGCCAGCCGATCCGGGACAGGGGTTATGGAAGAGACCCAGTACTTC	CASRSGTGVMEETQYF
.	.	TRBJ1-2	TRBV27	TGTGCCAGCAGACCCCCGTCAGGCTATGGCTACACCTTC	CASRPPSGYGYTF
TRBD2	.	TRBJ2-7	TRBV28	TGTGCCAGCAGTTTAACTAGCGGGAGTTATAGCGAGCAGTACTTC	CASSLTSGSYSEQYF
.	.	TRBJ2-7	TRBV16	TGTGCCAGCAGCCAACATAACAGGCCCCTCTACGAGCAGTACTTC	CASSQHNRPLYEQYF
.	.	TRBJ1-1	TRBV11-2	TGTGCCAGCAGCGCACGCGTCGGGGGGGCGCGAATAAGTAACACTGAAGCTTTCTTT	CASSARVGGARISNTEAFF
.	.	TRBJ2-5	TRBV3-1/TRBV3-2	TGTGCCAGCAGCCAAGGCCAGGCCCCGACCCAGTACTTC	CASSQGQAPTQYF
.	.	TRBJ1-1	TRBV7-9	TGTGCCAGCAGCCCTCTAAGACAGGCCTTGAACACTGAAGCTTTCTTT	CASSPLRQALNTEAFF
TRBD1	once	TRBJ2-3	TRBV9	TGTGCCAGCAGCGGGGGACAGGGGACAACAGATACGCAGTATTTT	CASSGGQGTTDTQYF
.	.	TRBJ1-4	TRBV7-9	TGTGCCACCAGGACAGATACTAATGAAAAACTGTTTTTT	CATRTDTNEKLFF